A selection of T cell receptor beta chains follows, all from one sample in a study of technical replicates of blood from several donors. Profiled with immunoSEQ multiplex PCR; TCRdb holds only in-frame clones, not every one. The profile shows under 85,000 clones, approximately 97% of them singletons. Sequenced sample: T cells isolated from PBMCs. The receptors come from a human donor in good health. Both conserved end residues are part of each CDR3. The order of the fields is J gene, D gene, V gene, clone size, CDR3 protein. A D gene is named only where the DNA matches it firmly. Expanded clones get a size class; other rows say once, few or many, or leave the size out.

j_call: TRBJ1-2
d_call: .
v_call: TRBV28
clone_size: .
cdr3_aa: CASSLLGGEERGYTF

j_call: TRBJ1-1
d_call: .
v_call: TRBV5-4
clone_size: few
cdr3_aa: CASSLATFSMNTEAFF

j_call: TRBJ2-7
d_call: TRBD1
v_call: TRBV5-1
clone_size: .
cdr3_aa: CASSSGTGAYEQYF

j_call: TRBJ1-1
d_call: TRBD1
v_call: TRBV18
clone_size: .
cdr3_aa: CASSPPPGGRIEAFF

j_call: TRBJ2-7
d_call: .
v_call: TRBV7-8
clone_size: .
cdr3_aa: CASRENRVGSYEQYF

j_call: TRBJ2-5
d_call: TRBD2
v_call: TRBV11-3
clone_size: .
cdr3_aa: CASSLPGLAEQETQYF

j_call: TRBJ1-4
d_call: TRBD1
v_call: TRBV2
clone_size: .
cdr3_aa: CASSEGQGAGEKLFF

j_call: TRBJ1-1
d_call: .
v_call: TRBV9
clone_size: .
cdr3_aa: CASSVESGVGVYSTEAFF

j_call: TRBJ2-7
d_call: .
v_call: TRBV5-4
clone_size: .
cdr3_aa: CASSLTREGEQYF

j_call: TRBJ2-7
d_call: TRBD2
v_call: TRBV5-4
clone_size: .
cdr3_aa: CASSLGLAGVEQYF